Following are 17 T cell receptor beta chains from one sample sequenced in a study of OX40 agonist ivuxolimab in advanced cancers. Profiling relied on immunoSEQ multiplex PCR, and the TCRdb table lists in-frame clones only, not all of them. The table has roughly 73,000 clones, roughly 84% seen once. The sequencing here drew on CD4+ or CD8+ T cells sorted from blood, taken in a trial of the OX40 agonist ivuxolimab. These TCRs come from an adult with an advanced solid tumor such as melanoma, head and neck, liver or kidney cancer.

V is TRBV18 and J is TRBJ2-1, with 8 bases matching TRBD2. The CDR3 sequence is 14 residues long. J was trimmed by 4 bases and V by 5 bases; bases with no gene match: 4. Germline lookup yields CDR1 KGHSH and CDR2 LQKENI. As DNA, the CDR3 is TGTGCCAGCTCAGGGACTAGGGTATACAATGAGCAGTTCTTC. It specifies CASSGTRVYNEQFF.

The J gene is TRBJ2-1, the V gene TRBV4-1; tentative D call: TRBD2 (6 bases). Germline assignment: CDR1 MGHRA and CDR2 YSYEKL. The V gene lost 4 bases and the J gene lost 10 bases, with 20 bases spanning the gap. The CDR3 consists of 15 residues. In DNA, the CDR3 is TGCGCCAGCAGCCGGGGGGAGACTAGTTCCCGGGAGCAGTTCTTC. This translates into CASSRGETSSREQFF.

The CDR3 reads CASSPRVGRGNTIYF. CDR3 nucleotide sequence: TGTGCCAGCAGCCCCCGGGTAGGTCGCGGAAACACCATATATTTT. This sequence joins TRBV11-2 and TRBJ1-3; D is ambiguous. V gave up 5 bases and J gave up 4 bases, with 15 bases separating them. CDR1 and CDR2 (germline): SGHAT, FQNNGV. This CDR3 contains 15 residues.

CDR3 loop: CAWSGTGVDQPQHF. The CDR3 nucleotides read TGTGCCTGGAGTGGGACGGGCGTTGATCAGCCCCAGCATTTT. The genes are TRBV30 and TRBJ1-5; no clear D gene. Trimming pared 1 base from V and 5 bases from J, leaving 12 bases between. The CDR3 sequence is 14 residues long. The germline V gene encodes CDR1 GTSNPN and CDR2 SVGIG (reference sequence).

This clone was observed a handful of times. The V call is TRBV2, the J call TRBJ2-1; TRBD2 matches at 9 bases. The CDR3 is 16 residues long. The trim removed 2 bases at V and 7 bases at J, leaving 9 bases unmatched. From germline, CDR1 is SNHLY and CDR2 FYNNEI. CDR3 DNA: TGTGCCAGCAGTGAACAGGGGCTAGCGGGGATAAATGAGCAGTTCTTC. Protein sequence: CASSEQGLAGINEQFF.

This chain joins TRBV18 and TRBJ2-4; D uncertain. The CDR3 is 13 amino acids. Trimming removed 4 bases at V and 15 bases at J, with 19 bases between. Germline V gene sequence: CDR1 KGHSH, CDR2 LQKENI. CDR3 residues: CASSLTLSEIRYF. CDR3 nucleotides: TGTGCCAGCTCACTGACGCTTTCGGAGATCCGGTACTTC.

The chain joins TRBV7-9 to TRBJ2-1; no reliable D call. The CDR3 extends over 13 amino acids. The V and J ends lost 4 bases and 4 bases respectively, with 8 bases between them. Germline CDR1 SEHNR, CDR2 FQNEAQ (reference sequence). The CDR3 here is CASSSLGYNEQFF. The CDR3, as DNA: TGTGCCAGCAGCTCCCTGGGGTACAATGAGCAGTTCTTC.

The V and J genes are TRBV5-5 and TRBJ2-7; D unresolved. Germline CDR1 SGHKS, CDR2 YYEKEE (reference sequence). V shed 4 bases and J shed 6 bases, with 14 bases lying between them. The CDR3 has 13 amino acids. CDR3 sequence (DNA): TGTGCCAGCAGCGACGTGGACCTCCTCGAGCAGTACTTC. This encodes CASSDVDLLEQYF.

The V and J genes are TRBV28 and TRBJ1-1; 7 positions match TRBD1. Germline assignment: CDR1 MDHEN and CDR2 SYDVKM. This CDR3 region has 15 residues. The J segment lost 5 bases and the V segment lost 8 bases, leaving 14 bases of the junction unmatched. The CDR3 here is CASYDPGGVKTEAFF. CDR3 coding DNA: TGTGCCAGCTACGACCCAGGGGGGGTAAAGACTGAAGCTTTCTTT.

The rearrangement joins TRBV30 to TRBJ2-7; 8 bases agree with TRBD1. V lost 2 bases and J lost 2; bases outside the gene matches: 8. The CDR3 is 15 residues long. The germline CDR1 and CDR2 sequences are GTSNPN and SVGIG (reference sequence). CDR3 DNA: TGTGCCTGGAGTCGCCCGGGACAGGCGACCTACGAGCAGTACTTC. Protein product: CAWSRPGQATYEQYF. Full variable domain (rest looked up from reference TRBV30 and TRBJ2-7): SQTIHQWPATLVQPVGSPLSLECTVEGTSNPNLYWYRQAAGRGLQLLFYSVGIGQISSEVPQNLSASRPQDRQFILSSKKLLLSDSGFYLCAWSRPGQATYEQYFGPGTRLTVT.

This clone turned up a few times. The chain carries TRBV4-1 and TRBJ1-6; D unclear. The V gene's germline CDR1 is MGHRA and CDR2 YSYEKL. This CDR3 comprises 17 residues. V was clipped by 1 base and J by 12 bases, with 22 bases between them. CDR3 residues: CASSQVDMGLRSGPLHF. The CDR3 coding sequence is TGCGCCAGCAGCCAAGTGGATATGGGCCTGCGGTCGGGACCCCTCCACTTT.

This chain uses TRBV7-2 with TRBJ1-1; D gene uncertain. The V end lost 1 base, the J end lost 1 base, and 4 bases lay between the germline ends. Germline lookup yields CDR1 SGHTA and CDR2 FQGNSA. This CDR3 contains 13 residues. CDR3 in amino acids: CASSLGENTEAFF. CDR3 coding DNA: TGTGCCAGCAGCTTAGGGGAGAACACTGAAGCTTTCTTT.

The chain links TRBV5-1 to TRBJ1-4; 8 nucleotides align to TRBD1. The CDR3 contains 15 residues. Trimming cost V 4 bases and J 5 bases; bases outside gene matches: 7. Germline V gives CDR1 SGHRS, CDR2 YFSETQ. The CDR3 is CASSPQGASNEKLFF. The CDR3 bases are TGCGCCAGCAGCCCTCAGGGGGCGTCCAATGAAAAACTGTTTTTT.

The rearrangement links TRBV18 to TRBJ1-3; no clear D gene. The CDR3 sequence is 14 residues long. V lost 2 bases and J lost 0, with 5 bases in between. Germline CDR1 is KGHSH and CDR2 is LQKENI. Written as DNA, the CDR3 is TGTGCCAGCTCACCAAACTACTCTGGAAACACCATATATTTT. This encodes CASSPNYSGNTIYF.

The chain links TRBV10-1 to TRBJ2-5; D ambiguous. The CDR3 sequence is 16 residues long. Germline values: CDR1 WNHNN, CDR2 SYGVQD (reference sequence). V shed 6 bases and J shed 5 bases, with 22 bases lying between them. CDR3 nucleotide sequence: TGCGCCAGCAGATCGGGCCTTAGACGCCCACATGAGACCCAGTACTTC. Its translation is CASRSGLRRPHETQYF.

This clone was seen a few times. The chain joins TRBV5-4 to TRBJ1-3; perhaps TRBD1 as D (6 bases). The V gene lost 2 bases and the J gene lost 2 bases, with 11 bases spanning the gap. This CDR3 contains 15 residues. Germline lookup yields CDR1 SGHNT and CDR2 YYREEE (reference sequence). CDR3 in DNA: TGTGCCAGCAGCTTTGGGGGGCTGGCTGGAAACACCATATATTTT. Its protein product is CASSFGGLAGNTIYF.

This sequence joins TRBV5-6 and TRBJ2-1; perhaps D is TRBD1 or TRBD2 (5 bases each). Germline CDR1 SGHDT, CDR2 YYEEEE. The CDR3 is 13 amino acids. V lost 1 base and J lost 7, with 9 bases in between. In nucleotides, the CDR3 is TGTGCCAGCAGCTTGCGGGGACGGAATGAGCAGTTCTTC. Translated, it gives CASSLRGRNEQFF.